What follows are 19 T cell receptor beta chains derived from one specimen sequenced in a study of T cells in Graves' hyperthyroidism and ophthalmopathy. The CDR3 regions of TCR beta were amplified from RNA transcripts. First-round RT-PCR of the TCR CDR3 relied on the HTBI primer set. TCRdb called the multiplex PCR reads again in MiXCR, with one record for every CDR3 protein. In the table there are approximately 380,000 distinct CDR3 sequences, under 20% of which are singletons. The sequenced material came from blood. These receptors were taken from a woman between 18 and 29 years old with Graves' hyperthyroidism.

The V and J genes are TRBV5-1 and TRBJ1-1; TRBD1 is a possible D gene (5 bases). The CDR3 length is 16 residues. Trimming cost V 3 bases and J 4 bases, with 19 bases left between them. Per germline, CDR1 SGHRS and CDR2 YFSETQ. The CDR3 bases are TGCGCCAGCAGCTCGACCCTAGGGGTGATCGGCACTGAAGCTTTCTTT. It codes for CASSSTLGVIGTEAFF.

V and J are TRBV12-3 or TRBV12-4 and TRBJ2-5; a possible D gene is TRBD1 (6 bases). The V end lost 2 bases, the J end lost 5 bases, and 21 bases lay between the germline ends. The CDR3 covers 17 residues. CDR3: CASSLLGATLLRETQYF. The DNA of the CDR3 is TGTGCCAGCAGTTTACTGGGGGCGACCCTGCTCCGGGAGACCCAGTACTTC.

The rearrangement uses TRBV6-1 and TRBJ1-2, with a tentative D call TRBD1 (5 bases). Germline CDR1 MNHNS, CDR2 SASEGT. This CDR3 spans 13 amino acids. Trimming took off 6 bases at V and 7 bases at J, with 15 bases between the two ends. CDR3 loop: CASRTGAGSGYTF. For the CDR3, the DNA is TGTGCCAGCAGAACGGGTGCAGGGTCTGGCTACACCTTC.

This clonotype was detected a few times. The CDR3 DNA follows: TGTGCCAGCAGAGGACTAGCGGGGGATCAAGAGACCCAGTACTTC. Protein sequence: CASRGLAGDQETQYF. The V call is TRBV12-3 or TRBV12-4, the J call TRBJ2-5; 13 nucleotides agree with TRBD2. The CDR3 is 15 amino acids. The ends lost 6 bases at V and 2 bases at J; junction bases unmatched: 3.

A single count supports this clonotype. A much larger clone lies a single base off, so this may be a read error. No conserved phenylalanine or tryptophan ends this CDR3, so it is likely a read error. V is TRBV20-1 and J is TRBJ1-1; 9 bases line up with TRBD1. CDR1 is DFQATT, CDR2 SNEGSKA, per germline (reference sequence). V was pared by 3 bases and J by 3 bases, with 8 bases of the junction left unmatched. This CDR3 is built from 15 residues. CDR3 in amino acids: CSASSLDRGHTEAFY. The CDR3 DNA reads TGCAGTGCTAGCAGTCTGGACAGGGGTCACACTGAAGCTTTCTAT.

This clonotype was recorded many times. CDR3 sequence (DNA): TGTGCCAGCAGTGGTTTTAGGGACTACGAGCAGTACTTC. Its protein is CASSGFRDYEQYF. The chain combines TRBV2 with TRBJ2-7; no reliable D call. CDR1 is SNHLY, CDR2 FYNNEI, per germline. The CDR3 has 13 residues. Trimming left V 4 bases short and J 3 bases short, with 10 bases between.

The chain employs TRBV6-5 and TRBJ2-5; D is ambiguous. Trimming removed 0 bases at V and 2 bases at J, with 4 bases between. The germline CDR1 and CDR2 sequences are MNHEY and SVGAGI. The CDR3 sequence is 13 residues long. Written as DNA, the CDR3 is TGTGCCAGCAGTTACTCGACGCAAGAGACCCAGTACTTC. Its protein product is CASSYSTQETQYF.

This clonotype was recorded many times. This chain joins TRBV6-2 or TRBV6-3 and TRBJ1-5; TRBD1 matches 7 bases. V shed 5 bases and J 6 bases; nucleotides not matched to a gene: 7. Germline assignment: CDR1 MNHEY and CDR2 SVGEGT. The CDR3 length is 14 residues. In nucleotides, the CDR3 is TGTGCCAGCAGTCCTCAGGGGGTCGGTCAGCCCCAGCATTTT. It specifies CASSPQGVGQPQHF.

V and J are TRBV27 and TRBJ2-2, with 10 positions matching TRBD1. The germline CDR1 and CDR2 sequences are MNHEY and SMNVEV (reference sequence). V shed 0 bases, J shed 9 bases, and the junction held 7 bases outside the gene matches. CDR3 size: 16 residues. The CDR3 DNA reads as TGTGCCAGCAGTTTATCTCCGGGACAGGGGAACCGGGAGCTGTTTTTT. It yields the protein CASSLSPGQGNRELFF.

This clonotype was seen ten or more times. The chain employs TRBV6-1 and TRBJ1-5; maybe TRBD1 (5 bases). Trimming shortened V by 3 bases and J by 6 bases, and 12 bases separated the two germline ends. Germline V CDR1 and CDR2: MNHNS, SASEGT. The CDR3 length is 14 residues. The CDR3: CASSERDGRQPQHF. CDR3 nucleotides: TGTGCCAGCAGTGAGAGGGACGGGCGTCAGCCCCAGCATTTT.

This clonotype was recorded many times. The chain uses TRBV12-3 or TRBV12-4 and TRBJ2-7, with 7 nucleotides matching TRBD1. V shed 0 bases, J shed 4 bases, and the junction held 6 bases outside the gene matches. The CDR3 spans 15 residues. CDR3 amino acids: CASSLARGRLYEQYF. CDR3 sequence (DNA): TGTGCCAGCAGTTTAGCGAGGGGGCGGTTGTACGAGCAGTACTTC.

This clonotype was recorded at least ten times. The J gene is TRBJ1-5, the V gene TRBV4-1; D remains ambiguous. The CDR3 has 15 amino acids. Trimming removed 5 bases at V and 2 bases at J, with 13 bases between. Germline CDR1 MGHRA, CDR2 YSYEKL. The CDR3 DNA is TGCGCCAGCAGCTACCGGGGTCCGGGCAATCAGCCCCAGCATTTT. It translates to CASSYRGPGNQPQHF.

There are a few counts of this clonotype. The rearrangement uses TRBV11-2 and TRBJ2-5, with TRBD1 as a possible D gene (6 bases). The germline V gene has CDR1 SGHAT and CDR2 FQNNGV. There are 13 residues in the CDR3. The germline V and J ends were trimmed by 2 bases and 7 bases, with 11 bases remaining between them. CDR3 sequence reads: CASSLLGAGTQYF. The CDR3 DNA reads as TGTGCCAGCAGCTTATTGGGGGCAGGGACCCAGTACTTC.

In this sample, this clonotype turned up many times. J is TRBJ1-2 and V is TRBV2; a weak D match, TRBD1 (6 bases). Germline values: CDR1 SNHLY, CDR2 FYNNEI. V lost 5 bases, J lost 10 bases, and 14 bases lay in between. The CDR3 is made up of 12 amino acids. CDR3 region: CASSRDTQAYTF. The CDR3 bases are TGTGCCAGCAGTAGGGACACCCAGGCCTACACCTTC.

This clonotype showed up many times. The V gene is TRBV7-9, the J gene TRBJ1-2; D not resolved. Deletions cut 1 base from V and 4 bases from J, with 13 bases between. Germline V gene lookup returns CDR1 SEHNR and CDR2 FQNEAQ (reference sequence). The CDR3 is 15 amino acids. CDR3 sequence (DNA): TGTGCCAGCAGCTTAGTGGTGGAGAATAGCTATGGCTACACCTTC. Amino acid sequence: CASSLVVENSYGYTF. The whole variable domain, filled in from reference TRBV7-9 and TRBJ1-2, reads DTGVSQNPRHKITKRGQNVTFRCDPISEHNRLYWYRQTLGQGPEFLTYFQNEAQLEKSRLLSDRFSAERPKGSFSTLEIQRTEQGDSAMYLCASSLVVENSYGYTFGSGTRLTVV.

There are a few counts of this clonotype. The chain joins TRBV30 to TRBJ2-2; D is tentatively TRBD1 or TRBD2 (5 bases each). CDR1 and CDR2 from the germline V gene are GTSNPN and SVGIG (reference sequence). The CDR3 totals 12 residues. Trimming shortened V by 5 bases and J by 1 base, and 5 bases separated the two germline ends. CDR3: CAWGGNTGELFF. CDR3 coding DNA: TGTGCCTGGGGGGGGAACACCGGGGAGCTGTTTTTT.

This clonotype was picked up many times. V gene TRBV7-2 combines with J gene TRBJ2-7; 8 nucleotides agree with TRBD2. The ends lost 6 bases at V and 3 bases at J; junction bases unmatched: 10. Germline V lookup: CDR1 SGHTA, CDR2 FQGNSA. The CDR3 length is 15 residues. The CDR3 loop is CASSHPGGVDYEQYF. CDR3 bases: TGTGCCAGCAGTCACCCCGGGGGGGTGGACTACGAGCAGTACTTC.

This clonotype was detected ten times or more. The DNA of the CDR3 is TGTGCCACTTCGACAGGGTCGAACACTGAAGCTTTCTTT. The encoded protein is CATSTGSNTEAFF. This chain uses TRBV24-1 with TRBJ1-1; 7 nucleotides line up with TRBD1. CDR1 and CDR2 from the germline V gene are KGHDR and SFDVKD. This CDR3 is 13 amino acids long. With V trimmed by 10 bases and J by 1 base, 5 bases remained unmatched.

This clonotype was counted ten times or more. The CDR3 does not end in the conserved phenylalanine or tryptophan, so this is likely a read error. J is TRBJ1-3 and V is TRBV28, with D possibly matching TRBD1 (5 bases). CDR1 is MDHEN and CDR2 is SYDVKM in the germline V gene. Trimming took 6 bases from V and 0 from J, leaving 15 bases between them. The CDR3 extends over 16 amino acids. In nucleotides, the CDR3 is TGTGCCAGCAGCAAACCGGGACTGAACTCTGGAAACACCATATATCTT. The encoded protein is CASSKPGLNSGNTIYL.